The next 28 T cell receptor beta chains were all read from a single sample in a study of technical replicates of blood from several donors. Profiled with immunoSEQ multiplex PCR; TCRdb holds only in-frame clones, not every one. The data contain tens of thousands of clones, 85% to 95% of them singletons. What was sequenced was T cells isolated from PBMCs. These receptors came from a human donor in good health.

The chain is built from TRBV13 and TRBJ2-1; 12 bases are a match to TRBD2. J lost 8 bases, V lost 4 bases, and 6 bases had no gene match. The CDR3 totals 15 residues. The V gene's germline CDR1 is PRHDT and CDR2 FYEKMQ (reference sequence). CDR3 residues: CASSSLAGGPDEQFF. DNA for the CDR3: TGTGCCAGCAGCTCTCTAGCGGGGGGGCCGGATGAGCAGTTCTTC.

This chain joins TRBV4-2 and TRBJ2-3, with 7 bases identical to TRBD2. The CDR3 loop spans 16 amino acids. Looked up from germline, CDR1 is LGHNA and CDR2 is YNFKEQ. V trimming: 0 bases; J trimming: 5 bases; junction bases outside the gene matches: 8. CDR3 DNA sequence: TGTGCCAGCAGCCAAGAGTCCGGGAGGATGCAAGATACGCAGTATTTT. Translated: CASSQESGRMQDTQYF.

V usage is TRBV6-5 and J usage is TRBJ2-7; possible D gene TRBD1, 6 bases. Between the trimmed V and J ends, which lost 0 bases and 3 bases, there was a span of 12 bases. The CDR3 spans 15 residues. Germline CDR1 MNHEY, CDR2 SVGAGI. In DNA, the CDR3 is TGTGCCAGCAGTTACTCCGGGACACAATACTACGAGCAGTACTTC. This translates into CASSYSGTQYYEQYF.

The chain employs TRBV7-8 and TRBJ2-2, with TRBD2 matching over 12 bases. Germline CDR1 and CDR2: SGHVS and FQNEAQ. V was pared by 6 bases and J by 4 bases, with 12 bases of the junction left unmatched. The CDR3 spans 18 residues. The CDR3 spells CASRMSRASGGATGELFF. CDR3 in DNA: TGTGCCAGCAGAATGAGTAGGGCTAGCGGGGGGGCCACCGGGGAGCTGTTTTTT.

The J gene is TRBJ1-4, the V gene TRBV6-1; D is undetermined. The length of the CDR3 is 13 residues. In germline, CDR1 is MNHNS, CDR2 SASEGT. Trimming pared 3 bases from V and 8 bases from J, leaving 10 bases between. The CDR3 DNA is TGTGCCAGCAGTGAGGTTGGGAGCGAAAAACTGTTTTTT. It translates to CASSEVGSEKLFF.

The rearrangement uses TRBV4-2 and TRBJ2-5, with TRBD1 as a possible D gene (5 bases). The ends were cut back, 0 bases at V and 5 bases at J, with 13 bases in the middle. Germline V lookup: CDR1 LGHNA, CDR2 YNFKEQ. There are 15 residues in the CDR3. CDR3 DNA: TGTGCCAGCAGCCAAGATGGGGCCAATAGGGAGACCCAGTACTTC. It codes for CASSQDGANRETQYF.

The rearrangement joins TRBV18 to TRBJ2-1; the match to TRBD1 covers 7 bases. The CDR3 is 14 residues long. The V gene end was trimmed by 1 base and the J gene end by 5 bases; junction bases not matched to a gene: 2. Per germline, CDR1 KGHSH and CDR2 LQKENI. This chain's CDR3 is CASSPRDSHNEQFF. CDR3 coding DNA: TGTGCCAGCTCACCACGGGACAGCCACAATGAGCAGTTCTTC. The full variable domain, in which reference TRBV18 and TRBJ2-1 provide the parts outside the CDR3, is NAGVMQNPRHLVRRRGQEARLRCSPMKGHSHVYWYRQLPEEGLKFMVYLQKENIIDESGMPKERFSAEFPKEGPSILRIQQVVRGDSAAYFCASSPRDSHNEQFFGPGTRLTVL.

The chain combines TRBV19 with TRBJ2-2, with 10 bases that match TRBD1. The germline V gene encodes CDR1 LNHDA and CDR2 SQIVND (reference sequence). The length of the CDR3 is 16 residues. With 10 bases clipped from V and 6 bases from J, the junction kept 14 bases outside the gene matches. The CDR3 DNA is TGTGCCACTAGGGACAGGGGTTATCTTATGGCCGGGGAGCTGTTTTTT. Translated, it gives CATRDRGYLMAGELFF.

V is TRBV2 and J is TRBJ1-1, with D uncertain. The V end lost 10 bases, the J end lost 4 bases, and 19 bases lay between the germline ends. This CDR3 has 14 residues. Germline loops: CDR1 SNHLY, CDR2 FYNNEI. In nucleotides, the CDR3 is TGTGCCACCTTGGGGAGCCAGGAGGGCACTGAAGCTTTCTTT. Translation gives CATLGSQEGTEAFF.

This rearrangement joins TRBV19 to TRBJ2-7; D remains ambiguous. V lost 1 base to trimming and J lost 0 bases, with 16 bases between them. This CDR3 spans 17 amino acids. Germline V gene lookup returns CDR1 LNHDA and CDR2 SQIVND (reference sequence). The CDR3: CASSIGVRRNLSYEQYF. The DNA of the CDR3 is TGTGCCAGTAGTATAGGAGTTAGAAGAAACCTCTCCTACGAGCAGTACTTC.

The V gene is TRBV29-1, the J gene TRBJ1-2; D is undetermined. Germline assignment: CDR1 SQVTM and CDR2 ANQGSEA. This CDR3 comprises 13 residues. V shed 6 bases and J shed 1 base, with 12 bases lying between them. The CDR3 reads CSVPTADNYGYTF. The CDR3 DNA is TGCAGCGTCCCTACGGCGGATAACTATGGCTACACCTTC.

The rearrangement joins TRBV5-1 to TRBJ2-1, with D tentatively TRBD1 (6 bases). Germline values: CDR1 SGHRS, CDR2 YFSETQ. Trimming shortened V by 7 bases and J by 0 bases, and 11 bases separated the two germline ends. This CDR3 region has 14 residues. The CDR3 spells CASLRDNSYNEQFF. In nucleotides, the CDR3 is TGCGCCAGCCTCCGGGACAACTCCTACAATGAGCAGTTCTTC.

This rearrangement joins TRBV7-2 to TRBJ2-1, with 8 bases matching TRBD2. The V and J ends lost 0 bases and 0 bases, in that order; junction bases with no gene match: 7. The CDR3 is 18 residues long. The germline V gene has CDR1 SGHTA and CDR2 FQGNSA. CDR3 nucleotide sequence: TGTGCCAGCAGCTTAGCGCGATCGGGAGGGACCTCCTACAATGAGCAGTTCTTC. Protein: CASSLARSGGTSYNEQFF. The whole variable domain, filled in from reference TRBV7-2 and TRBJ2-1, reads GAGVSQSPSNKVTEKGKDVELRCDPISGHTALYWYRQSLGQGLEFLIYFQGNSAPDKSGLPSDRFSAERTGGSVSTLTIQRTQQEDSAVYLCASSLARSGGTSYNEQFFGPGTRLTVL.

The CDR3 nucleotides read TGTGCCAGCCCTTACGGACACGGTACCACAGATACGCAGTATTTT. Protein sequence: CASPYGHGTTDTQYF. The chain is built from TRBV6-8 and TRBJ2-3, with a possible D match to TRBD1 (5 bases). This CDR3 contains 15 residues. Germline-derived CDR1 and CDR2 are MNHGY and SAAAGT. The V gene lost 8 bases and the J gene lost 2 bases, with 17 bases spanning the gap.

This clone was detected only once. The genes are TRBV19 and TRBJ2-7; no clear D. The CDR3 consists of 12 residues. The V gene lost 2 bases and the J gene lost 2 bases, with 4 bases spanning the gap. In germline, CDR1 is LNHDA, CDR2 SQIVND (reference sequence). CDR3 coding DNA: TGTGCCAGTAGTATATCGGCCTACGAGCAGTACTTC. As protein: CASSISAYEQYF.

This chain joins TRBV7-9 and TRBJ1-1; tentative D call: TRBD1 (6 bases). Germline V gene lookup returns CDR1 SEHNR and CDR2 FQNEAQ (reference sequence). CDR3 length equals 14 residues. Trimming took 1 base from V and 1 from J, leaving 7 bases between them. The CDR3 sequence: CASSLGTANTEAFF. The CDR3 coding sequence is TGTGCCAGCAGCTTAGGGACAGCGAACACTGAAGCTTTCTTT.

The V and J genes are TRBV7-2 and TRBJ1-5, with D maybe TRBD1 (5 bases). V lost 5 bases, J lost 4 bases, and 15 bases lay in between. The CDR3 extends over 15 amino acids. CDR1 and CDR2 from the germline V gene are SGHTA and FQGNSA. The CDR3 here is CASSLGARENQPQHF. For the CDR3, the DNA is TGTGCCAGCAGCCTAGGGGCTAGGGAGAATCAGCCCCAGCATTTT.

The J gene is TRBJ2-6, the V gene TRBV13; a possible D gene is TRBD1 (6 bases). The V gene lost 1 base and the J gene lost 2 bases, with 15 bases spanning the gap. The CDR3 extends over 18 amino acids. Germline-derived CDR1 and CDR2 are PRHDT and FYEKMQ (reference sequence). The CDR3 DNA sequence: TGTGCCAGCAGCTTAGTAACAGGGTATCTACCTGGGGCCAACGTCCTGACTTTC. Its translation: CASSLVTGYLPGANVLTF.

The chain combines TRBV6-1 with TRBJ2-2, with D perhaps TRBD1 (6 bases). Germline CDR1 MNHNS, CDR2 SASEGT. The ends were cut back, 5 bases at V and 1 base at J, with 8 bases in the middle. The CDR3 has 14 amino acids. The CDR3 DNA reads as TGTGCCAGCAGTACGGACAGGAACACCGGGGAGCTGTTTTTT. Its protein is CASSTDRNTGELFF.

The chain employs TRBV5-6 and TRBJ1-1; D is unclear. V was pared by 0 bases and J by 10 bases, with 13 bases between. The CDR3 consists of 13 residues. Germline values: CDR1 SGHDT, CDR2 YYEEEE. CDR3 sequence (DNA): TGTGCCAGCAGCTTGGAAGATCCATCAGGAGCTTTCTTT. This sequence encodes CASSLEDPSGAFF.

The chain has TRBV18 and TRBJ2-7, with 12 positions matching TRBD2. V was clipped by 8 bases and J by 4 bases; unmatched bases: 3. The CDR3 length is 13 residues. The germline V gene encodes CDR1 KGHSH and CDR2 LQKENI. The DNA for the CDR3 is TGTGCCAGCCAGCTAGCGGGAGGGTACGAGCAGTACTTC. Translated, it gives CASQLAGGYEQYF.

The chain combines TRBV11-3 with TRBJ1-3, with no clear D. CDR3 length: 15 residues. Germline CDR1 is SGHNT and CDR2 is YENEEA. V lost 3 bases and J lost 3, with 12 bases in between. The CDR3 is CASSFSLLRGNTIYF. CDR3 DNA sequence: TGTGCCAGCAGCTTCTCTCTTCTACGTGGAAACACCATATATTTT.

A single count supports this clone. The CDR3 region has the DNA TGTGCCAGCAGCGCCGACAGGTCGGTGACCTACGAGCAGTACTTC. Translation: CASSADRSVTYEQYF. The gene calls are TRBV5-4 and TRBJ2-7; maybe TRBD1 (6 bases). This CDR3 has 15 amino acids. CDR1 is SGHNT and CDR2 is YYREEE in the germline V gene (reference sequence). V lost 4 bases to trimming and J lost 2 bases, with 16 bases between them.

The J gene is TRBJ2-1, the V gene TRBV13; 10 bases line up with TRBD1. With 5 bases clipped from V and 4 bases from J, the junction kept 8 bases outside the gene matches. The germline gives CDR1 PRHDT, CDR2 FYEKMQ (reference sequence). The CDR3 runs 16 residues. The CDR3 here is CASSRPGTGAYNEQFF. The CDR3 nucleotides read TGTGCCAGCAGCCGTCCCGGGACAGGGGCGTACAATGAGCAGTTCTTC.

The V call is TRBV19, the J call TRBJ2-6, with TRBD2 as a possible D gene (5 bases). Germline CDR1 is LNHDA and CDR2 is SQIVND (reference sequence). V shed 5 bases and J shed 0 bases, with 14 bases lying between them. CDR3 length: 17 amino acids. Written as DNA, the CDR3 is TGTGCCAGTAGTCTAAGCGGTGCGAGCTCTGGGGCCAACGTCCTGACTTTC. This encodes CASSLSGASSGANVLTF.

The genes are TRBV5-6 and TRBJ1-1; D call uncertain. The V and J ends lost 5 bases and 0 bases respectively, with 14 bases between them. Germline lookup yields CDR1 SGHDT and CDR2 YYEEEE. CDR3 length: 15 residues. The DNA of the CDR3 is TGTGCCAGCAGAAATACGGGAGTGATGAACACTGAAGCTTTCTTT. It encodes CASRNTGVMNTEAFF.

The chain has TRBV2 and TRBJ2-7, with 8 positions matching TRBD1. The germline V gene has CDR1 SNHLY and CDR2 FYNNEI. The CDR3 totals 14 residues. Trimming removed 6 bases from V and 2 bases from J; junction bases left unmatched: 6. CDR3 residues: CASRDRESAYEQYF. CDR3 DNA: TGTGCCAGCAGGGACAGGGAATCGGCCTACGAGCAGTACTTC. The variable domain in full, with the rest retrieved from reference TRBV2 and TRBJ2-7, is EPEVTQTPSHQVTQMGQEVILRCVPISNHLYFYWYRQILGQKVEFLVSFYNNEISEKSEIFDDQFSVERPDGSNFTLKIRSTKLEDSAMYFCASRDRESAYEQYFGPGTRLTVT.

This rearrangement joins TRBV11-2 to TRBJ2-7, with 12 bases identical to TRBD2. The CDR3 runs to 16 residues. Germline assignment: CDR1 SGHAT and CDR2 FQNNGV. V lost 0 bases to trimming and J lost 6 bases; unmatched junction nucleotides: 6. CDR3 loop: CASSLDQLAGGGEQYF. DNA for the CDR3: TGTGCCAGCAGCTTAGATCAGCTAGCGGGAGGGGGCGAGCAGTACTTC.